This TCR beta chain was obtained from a study of cytomegalovirus exposure and HLA in healthy donors. Whole-study results and caveats: Donors were assumed by presence/absence analyses to have roughly uniform sequencing depth. Several of the most significant clusters appeared, in a later analysis, to be linked to common viral pathogens.

The PCR made use of 60 Vbeta and 13 Jbeta primers. The assay was immunoSEQ multiplex PCR, and TCRdb's table has in-frame clones only and misses some. Of about 160,000 clones listed, 87% are singletons. This CDR3 has 14 amino acids. Germline CDR1 reads SGDLS; CDR2 reads YYNGEE. Losses at the gene ends were 3 bases for V and 5 bases for J; bases not matched to a gene: 7. A word on this clone: The antigen is unknown.

The source material was PBMCs. This sequence joins TRBV9 and TRBJ2-5, with TRBD1 identical over 7 bases. The sequence derives from a woman aged 30 to 39 in good health and CMV-seronegative. CDR3 loop: CASSAKGGGETQYF. CDR3 nucleotide sequence: TGTGCCAGCAGCGCAAAAGGGGGCGGGGAGACCCAGTACTTC.